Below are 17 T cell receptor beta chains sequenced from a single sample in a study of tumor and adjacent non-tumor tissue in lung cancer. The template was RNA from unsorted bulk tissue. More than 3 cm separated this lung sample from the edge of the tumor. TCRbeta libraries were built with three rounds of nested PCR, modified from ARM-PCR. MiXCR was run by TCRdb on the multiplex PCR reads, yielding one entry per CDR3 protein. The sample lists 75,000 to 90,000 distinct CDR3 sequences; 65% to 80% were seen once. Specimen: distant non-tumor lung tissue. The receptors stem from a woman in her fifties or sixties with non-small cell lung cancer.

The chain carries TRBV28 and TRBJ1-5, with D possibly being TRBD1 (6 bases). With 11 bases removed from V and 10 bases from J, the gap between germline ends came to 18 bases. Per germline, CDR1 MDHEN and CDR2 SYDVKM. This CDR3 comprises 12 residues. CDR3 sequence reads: CAGTTPRGPQHF. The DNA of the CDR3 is TGTGCCGGCACCACCCCCAGGGGTCCCCAGCATTTT.

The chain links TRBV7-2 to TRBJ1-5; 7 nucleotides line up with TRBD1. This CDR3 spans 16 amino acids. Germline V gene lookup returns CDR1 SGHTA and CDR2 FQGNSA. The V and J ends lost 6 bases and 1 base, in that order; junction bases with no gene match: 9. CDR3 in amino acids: CASRLGAGGSNQPQHF. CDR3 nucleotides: TGTGCCAGCAGGCTAGGGGCAGGGGGGAGCAATCAGCCCCAGCATTTT. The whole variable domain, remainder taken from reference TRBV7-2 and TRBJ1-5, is GAGVSQSPSNKVTEKGKDVELRCDPISGHTALYWYRQSLGQGLEFLIYFQGNSAPDKSGLPSDRFSAERTGGSVSTLTIQRTQQEDSAVYLCASRLGAGGSNQPQHFGDGTRLSIL.

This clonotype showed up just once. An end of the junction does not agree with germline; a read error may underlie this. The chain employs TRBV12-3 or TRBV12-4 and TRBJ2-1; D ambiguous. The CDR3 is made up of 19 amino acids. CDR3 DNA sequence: TGTATCAGCAGTTCCTATAGGATCGTGATGGATAGCTCCTTCAATGAGCAGTTCTTC. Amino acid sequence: CISSSYRIVMDSSFNEQFF.

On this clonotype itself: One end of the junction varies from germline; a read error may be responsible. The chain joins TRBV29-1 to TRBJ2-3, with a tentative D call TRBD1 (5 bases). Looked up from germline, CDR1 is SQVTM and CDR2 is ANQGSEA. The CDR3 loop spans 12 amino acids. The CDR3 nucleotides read TGCAGCGCTGTTTTGACAGCACATACGCGGTATTTT. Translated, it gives CSAVLTAHTRYF.

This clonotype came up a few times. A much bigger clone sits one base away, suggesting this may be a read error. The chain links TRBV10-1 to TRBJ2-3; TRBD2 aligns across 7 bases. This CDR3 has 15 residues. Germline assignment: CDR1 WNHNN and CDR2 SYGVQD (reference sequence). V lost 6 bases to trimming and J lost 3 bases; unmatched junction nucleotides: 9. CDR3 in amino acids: CASRASGMETDTQYF. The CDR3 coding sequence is TGCGCCAGCAGAGCGAGCGGGATGGAAACAGATACGCAGTATTTT.

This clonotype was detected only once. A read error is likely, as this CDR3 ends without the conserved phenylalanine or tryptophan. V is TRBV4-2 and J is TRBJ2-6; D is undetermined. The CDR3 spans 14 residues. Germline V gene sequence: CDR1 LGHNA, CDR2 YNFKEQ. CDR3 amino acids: CASSPLVGANVLTY. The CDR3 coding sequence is TGTGCCAGTAGCCCGTTAGTGGGGGCCAACGTCCTGACTTAC.

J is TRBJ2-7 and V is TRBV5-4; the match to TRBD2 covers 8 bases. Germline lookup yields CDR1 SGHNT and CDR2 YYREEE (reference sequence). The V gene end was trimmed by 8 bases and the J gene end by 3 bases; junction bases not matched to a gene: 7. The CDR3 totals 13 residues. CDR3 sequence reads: CARSGAGVYEQYF. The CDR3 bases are TGTGCCAGAAGCGGAGCGGGAGTCTACGAGCAGTACTTC.

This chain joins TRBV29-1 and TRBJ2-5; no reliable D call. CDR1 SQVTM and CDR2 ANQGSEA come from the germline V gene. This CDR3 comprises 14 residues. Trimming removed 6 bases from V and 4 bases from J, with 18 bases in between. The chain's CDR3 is CSVEDASNLETQYF. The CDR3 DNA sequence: TGCAGCGTCGAGGACGCCTCAAATCTAGAGACCCAGTACTTC. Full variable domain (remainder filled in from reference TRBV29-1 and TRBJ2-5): SAVISQKPSRDICQRGTSLTIQCQVDSQVTMMFWYRQQPGQSLTLIATANQGSEATYESGFVIDKFPISRPNLTFSTLTVSNMSPEDSSIYLCSVEDASNLETQYFGPGTRLLVL.

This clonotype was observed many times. The CDR3 region has the DNA TGTGCCAGCAGCTTAGGGACTAGCCGAGAGACCCAGTACTTC. It translates to CASSLGTSRETQYF. The V call is TRBV11-2, the J call TRBJ2-5, with 8 bases that match TRBD2. CDR1 and CDR2 from the germline V gene are SGHAT and FQNNGV. V dropped 1 base and J dropped 4; count of bases not matched to a gene: 2. CDR3 size: 14 residues.

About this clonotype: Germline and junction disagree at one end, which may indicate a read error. DNA for the CDR3: TGCGCCAGCAGTGAGAATAAGGCGGGAGGGACGAACACCGGCGAGCCGTTTTTT. Translation: CASSENKAGGTNTGEPFF. This chain connects TRBV10-2 to TRBJ2-2; 9 positions match TRBD2. The CDR3 totals 18 residues. CDR1 is WSHSY, CDR2 SAAADI, per germline.

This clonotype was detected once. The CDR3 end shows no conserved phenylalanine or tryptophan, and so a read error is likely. CDR3 DNA sequence: TGCGCCAGCACCTCCCCACAGATCCCGGGGACACGGCGGCGATCCTACGAGCAGTACTTG. It is translated as CASTSPQIPGTRRRSYEQYL. The chain carries TRBV6-2 or TRBV6-3 and TRBJ2-7; possibly TRBD1 for D (6 bases). The CDR3 contains 20 residues. Germline CDR1 reads MNHEY; CDR2 reads SVGEGT.

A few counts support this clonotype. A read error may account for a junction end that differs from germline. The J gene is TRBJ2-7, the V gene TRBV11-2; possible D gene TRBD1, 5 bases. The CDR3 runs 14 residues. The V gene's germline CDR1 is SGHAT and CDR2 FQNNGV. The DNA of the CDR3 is TGTGCTAGCAGCTTGGTTAGTGACAGCTACGAGCAGTACTTC. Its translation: CASSLVSDSYEQYF.

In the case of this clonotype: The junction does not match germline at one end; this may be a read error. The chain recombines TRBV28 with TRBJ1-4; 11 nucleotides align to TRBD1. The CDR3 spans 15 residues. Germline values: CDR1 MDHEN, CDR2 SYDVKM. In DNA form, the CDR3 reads TGTGCTAGCAACTCCCCCAGGACAGGGGGCGAAAAACTGTTTTTT. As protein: CASNSPRTGGEKLFF.

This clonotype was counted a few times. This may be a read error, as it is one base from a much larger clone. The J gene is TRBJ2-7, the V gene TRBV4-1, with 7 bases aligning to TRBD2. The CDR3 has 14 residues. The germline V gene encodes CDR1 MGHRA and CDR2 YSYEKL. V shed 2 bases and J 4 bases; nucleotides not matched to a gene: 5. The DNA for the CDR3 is TGCGCCAGCAGCCAAACTAACGGGAGGTACGAGCAGTACTTC. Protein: CASSQTNGRYEQYF.

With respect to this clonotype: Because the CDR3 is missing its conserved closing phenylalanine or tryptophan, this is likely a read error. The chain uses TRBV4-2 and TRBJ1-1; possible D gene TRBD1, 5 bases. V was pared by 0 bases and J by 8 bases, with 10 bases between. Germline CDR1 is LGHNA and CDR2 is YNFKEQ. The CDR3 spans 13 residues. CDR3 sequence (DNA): TGTGCCAGCAGCCAAGATCGACACAGGGAAGCTTTCTCT. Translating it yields CASSQDRHREAFS.

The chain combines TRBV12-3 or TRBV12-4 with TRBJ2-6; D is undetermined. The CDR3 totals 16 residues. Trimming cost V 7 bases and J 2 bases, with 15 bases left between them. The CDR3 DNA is TGTGCCAGCAACCGTGGCCCGCCAACTGGGGCCAACGTCCTGACTTTC. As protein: CASNRGPPTGANVLTF.

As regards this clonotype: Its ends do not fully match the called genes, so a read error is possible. The CDR3 reads CASSHGEGFQYQPQHF. DNA of the CDR3: TGCGCTAGCAGCCACGGAGAAGGGTTTCAGTATCAACCCCAGCATTTT. This sequence joins TRBV4-1 and TRBJ1-5; D unclear. Germline V lookup: CDR1 MGHRA, CDR2 YSYEKL. The CDR3 consists of 16 residues.